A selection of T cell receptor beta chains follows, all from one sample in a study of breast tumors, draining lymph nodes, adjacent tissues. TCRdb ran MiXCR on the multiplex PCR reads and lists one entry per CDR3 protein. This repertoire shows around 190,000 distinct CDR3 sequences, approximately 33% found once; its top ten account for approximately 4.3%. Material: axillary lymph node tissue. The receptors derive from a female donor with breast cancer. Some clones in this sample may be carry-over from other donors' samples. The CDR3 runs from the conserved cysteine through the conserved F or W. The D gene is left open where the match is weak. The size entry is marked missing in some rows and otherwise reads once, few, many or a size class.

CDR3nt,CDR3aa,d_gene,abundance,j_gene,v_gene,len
TGTGCCAGCAGCCAACAGGGGAGTCAGTCACCCCTCCACTTT,CASSQQGSQSPLHF,.,many,TRBJ1-6,TRBV3-1,14
TGTGCCAGCAGCTTGGACAGAATGGGCTACACCTTC,CASSLDRMGYTF,.,many,TRBJ1-2,TRBV5-6,12
TGCGCCAGCAGCTTGCTCAGTGTAAGCACAGATACGCAGTATTTT,CASSLLSVSTDTQYF,.,many,TRBJ2-3,TRBV5-1,15
TGTGCCAGTTCCCGGGTCCTCAATTCACCCCTCCACTTT,CASSRVLNSPLHF,.,.,TRBJ1-6,TRBV28,13
TGTGCTAGTGGTTTGGTAAATCCCCCAGGGGTGGATGGCTACACCTTC,CASGLVNPPGVDGYTF,.,once,TRBJ1-2,TRBV12-5,16
TGTGCCAGCAAGTCTAACTATGGCTACACCTTC,CASKSNYGYTF,.,many,TRBJ1-2,TRBV6-5,11
TGTGCCAGCAGTTTCTCCGGGACAGGGGACGATTCACCCCTCCACTTT,CASSFSGTGDDSPLHF,TRBD1,once,TRBJ1-6,TRBV27,16
TGCGCCAGCAGCCTCGGTGGGCGGTCTCTACAAGAGACCCAGTACTTC,CASSLGGRSLQETQYF,.,many,TRBJ2-5,TRBV4-1,16
TGCAGTGCTAGGGGGGGACAGGGTGGAGGCTACACCTTC,CSARGGQGGGYTF,TRBD1,many,TRBJ1-2,TRBV20-1,13
TGTGCCAGCAGTCCCTCGACAGCCAACACTGAAGCTTTCTTT,CASSPSTANTEAFF,.,.,TRBJ1-1,TRBV6-4,14
TGTGCCAGCAGTCTACTGGGCAGGGGGGAATACGAGCAGTACTTC,CASSLLGRGEYEQYF,.,.,TRBJ2-7,TRBV28,15
TGTGCCAGCAGTTACACGGCGGGAGTTCGCGGAGATACGCAGTATTTT,CASSYTAGVRGDTQYF,TRBD2,many,TRBJ2-3,TRBV6-6,16
TGTGCCAGTGGAGGCTCCTACAATGAGCAGTTCTTC,CASGGSYNEQFF,.,many,TRBJ2-1,TRBV12-3/TRBV12-4,12
TGCGCCAGCAGCCAAGCGTTGGGACCCGAATCCCAGTACTTC,CASSQALGPESQYF,.,many,TRBJ2-5,TRBV4-1,14
TGCAGCGTAGGGAGGGGTCCCGCCAGCTACACCGGGGAGCTGTTTTTT,CSVGRGPASYTGELFF,TRBD2,many,TRBJ2-2,TRBV29-1,16
TGTGCCAACAGACAGGGGGCCTACAATGAGCAGTTCTTC,CANRQGAYNEQFF,TRBD1,many,TRBJ2-1,TRBV2,13
TGTGCCAGCAGCCAAGAGGGGACCCCTGAACCTTTCTTT,CASSQEGTPEPFF,.,.,TRBJ1-1,TRBV3-1,13
TGCAGTGCAACCAGGGGGCGAGGCTACACCTTC,CSATRGRGYTF,TRBD1,.,TRBJ1-2,TRBV20-1,11
TGTGCCAGCCAGAAAATAGCCGACCGGTACAATGAGCAGTTCTTC,CASQKIADRYNEQFF,.,many,TRBJ2-1,TRBV27,15
TGCGCCAGCAGCGCCTCCGGGCGGGGGGGTGTAGATACGCAGTATTTT,CASSASGRGGVDTQYF,TRBD2,many,TRBJ2-3,TRBV5-1,16
TGTGCCTGGAGTAACAGGGGCGGTAATGAGCAGTTCTTC,CAWSNRGGNEQFF,TRBD1,many,TRBJ2-1,TRBV30,13
TGTGCCAGCAGCAGAACAGGGGGTCCCCCCGAGCAGTACTTC,CASSRTGGPPEQYF,TRBD1,.,TRBJ2-7,TRBV7-8,14
TGCAGCGTTGAGGCCCTAGAATACAATGAGCAGTATTTT,CSVEALEYNEQYF,.,.,TRBJ2-3,TRBV29-1,13
TGCGCCAGCAGTAGAACGCAGCCCCAGCATTTT,CASSRTQPQHF,.,many,TRBJ1-5,TRBV10-1,11
TGTGCCAGCAGCCAAGGACTAGCAGATACGCAGTATTTT,CASSQGLADTQYF,.,many,TRBJ2-3,TRBV3-1,13
TGTGCCAGCAGCCTAACAGGGGGCACTGAAGCTTTCTTT,CASSLTGGTEAFF,TRBD1,few,TRBJ1-1,TRBV14,13
TGTGCCAGCAGCCCCACGCGGGCAGTCAACGTCCTGACTTTC,CASSPTRAVNVLTF,.,many,TRBJ2-6,TRBV9,14
TGTGCCAGCCTCCCTCTTACCCCTCACGACGGAGCACTATACTCCTACTCTGGGGCCAACGTCCTGACTTTC,CASLPLTPHDGALYSYSGANVLTF,.,.,TRBJ2-6,TRBV6-7,24
TGCAGTGCCACCCGTGGGGGGGAAACCCAGTACTTC,CSATRGGETQYF,TRBD2,.,TRBJ2-5,TRBV20-1,12
TGTGCCAGCAGCGCGCGACAGGTGGGGGGCACAGATACGCAGTATTTT,CASSARQVGGTDTQYF,.,.,TRBJ2-3,TRBV7-2,16
TGTGCCATCAAAACAGGGGGCGGCTACACCTTC,CAIKTGGGYTF,TRBD1,.,TRBJ1-2,TRBV10-3,11
TGTGCCAGCAGTCGCCTGGGGACGCATACGCAGTATTTT,CASSRLGTHTQYF,.,.,TRBJ2-3,TRBV12-3/TRBV12-4,13
TGCAGTGCTAGCGAGTCGGGGCTCGAGCAGTACTTC,CSASESGLEQYF,.,many,TRBJ2-7,TRBV20-1,12
TGTGCCAACCGGGGGGTCTCTGGAAACACCATATATTTT,CANRGVSGNTIYF,.,many,TRBJ1-3,TRBV10-3,13
TGTGCCAGCAGCCAAGAAGGCCCCCTGGCGGGTACCCAAGAGACCCAGTACTTC,CASSQEGPLAGTQETQYF,.,.,TRBJ2-5,TRBV3-1,18
TGTGCCAGCAGTCCTCGGACAGGGGGGAGAGATACGCAGTATTTT,CASSPRTGGRDTQYF,TRBD1,many,TRBJ2-3,TRBV27,15
TGTGCCAGCAGCTTAGGCGGGGACGTCGTTGGTGGCACCATATATTTT,CASSLGGDVVGGTIYF,.,.,TRBJ1-3,TRBV13,16
TGTGCCAGCAGCCCCGGGGGGGCGGGTGGAGATACGCAGTATTTT,CASSPGGAGGDTQYF,TRBD2,once,TRBJ2-3,TRBV7-2,15
TGTGCCATCAGTGCCGCCCGAGGCACTGATGGCACAGATACGCAGTATTTT,CAISAARGTDGTDTQYF,.,.,TRBJ2-3,TRBV10-3,17
TGTGCCAGCAGCTCGGGACTAGCGGGAACGTACAATGAGCAGTTCTTC,CASSSGLAGTYNEQFF,TRBD2,many,TRBJ2-1,TRBV7-3,16